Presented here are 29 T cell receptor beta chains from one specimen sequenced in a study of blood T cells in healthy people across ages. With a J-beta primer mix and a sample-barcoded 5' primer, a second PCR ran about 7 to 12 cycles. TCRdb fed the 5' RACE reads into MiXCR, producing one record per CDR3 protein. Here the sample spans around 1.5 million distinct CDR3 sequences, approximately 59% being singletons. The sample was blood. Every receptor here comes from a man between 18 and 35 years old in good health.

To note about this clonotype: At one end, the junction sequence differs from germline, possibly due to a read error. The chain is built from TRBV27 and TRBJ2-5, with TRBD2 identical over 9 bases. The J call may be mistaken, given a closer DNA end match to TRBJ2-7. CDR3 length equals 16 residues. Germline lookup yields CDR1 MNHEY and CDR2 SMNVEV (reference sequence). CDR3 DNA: TGTGCCTGCAGTTTGATCGCGGGGGGGTTGCCCTACGAGCAGTACTTC. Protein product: CACSLIAGGLPYEQYF.

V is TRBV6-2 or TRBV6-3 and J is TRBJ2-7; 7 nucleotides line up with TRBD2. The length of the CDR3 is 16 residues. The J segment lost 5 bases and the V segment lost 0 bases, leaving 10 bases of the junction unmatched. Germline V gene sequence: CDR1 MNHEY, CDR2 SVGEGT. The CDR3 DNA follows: TGTGCCAGCAGTTACTCGACCCTTAGGACTAGGAACGAGCAGTACTTC. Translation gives CASSYSTLRTRNEQYF.

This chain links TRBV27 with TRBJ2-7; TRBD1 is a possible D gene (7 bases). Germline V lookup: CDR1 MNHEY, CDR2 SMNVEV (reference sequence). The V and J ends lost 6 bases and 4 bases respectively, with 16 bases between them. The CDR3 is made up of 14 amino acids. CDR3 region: CASSLQGRRYEQYF. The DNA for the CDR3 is TGTGCCAGCAGCCTACAGGGGAGGCGTTACGAGCAGTACTTC.

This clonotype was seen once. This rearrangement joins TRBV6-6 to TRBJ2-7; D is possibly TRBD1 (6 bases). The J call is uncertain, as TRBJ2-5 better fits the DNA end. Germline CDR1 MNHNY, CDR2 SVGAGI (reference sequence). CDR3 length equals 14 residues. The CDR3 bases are TGTGCCAGCAGTCCTGGAAGGGGGATAAAGACCCAGTACTTC. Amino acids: CASSPGRGIKTQYF.

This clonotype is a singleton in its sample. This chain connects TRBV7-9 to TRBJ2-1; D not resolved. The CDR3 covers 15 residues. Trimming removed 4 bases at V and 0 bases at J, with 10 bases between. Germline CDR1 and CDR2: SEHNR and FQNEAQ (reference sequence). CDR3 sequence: CASSSRGYSYNEQFF. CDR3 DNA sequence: TGTGCCAGCAGCTCCAGAGGATACTCCTACAATGAGCAGTTCTTC.

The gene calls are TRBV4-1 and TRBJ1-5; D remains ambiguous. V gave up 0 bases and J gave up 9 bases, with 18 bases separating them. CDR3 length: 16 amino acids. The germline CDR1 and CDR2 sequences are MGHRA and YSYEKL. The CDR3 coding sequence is TGCGCCAGCAGCCAAGAGATGGAGACACATACTCGGCCCCAGCATTTT. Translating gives CASSQEMETHTRPQHF.

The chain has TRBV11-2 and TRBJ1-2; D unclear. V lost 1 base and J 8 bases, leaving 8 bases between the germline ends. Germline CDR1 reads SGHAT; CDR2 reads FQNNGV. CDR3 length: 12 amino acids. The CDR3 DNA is TGTGCCAGCAGCTTAGGGCAGATGGGCTACACCTTC. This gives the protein CASSLGQMGYTF.

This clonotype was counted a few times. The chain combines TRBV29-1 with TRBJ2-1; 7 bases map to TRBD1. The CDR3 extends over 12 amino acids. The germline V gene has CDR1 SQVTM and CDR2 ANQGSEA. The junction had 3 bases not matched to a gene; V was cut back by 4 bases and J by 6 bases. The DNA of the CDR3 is TGCAGCGTTGGGACAGGTCTCAATGAGCAGTTCTTC. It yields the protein CSVGTGLNEQFF.

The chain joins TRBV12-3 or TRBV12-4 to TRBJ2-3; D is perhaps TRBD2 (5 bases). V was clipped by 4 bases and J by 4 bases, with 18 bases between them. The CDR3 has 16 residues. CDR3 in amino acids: CASSSPLTLEPDTQYF. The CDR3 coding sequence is TGTGCCAGCAGTTCTCCCCTAACACTAGAGCCAGATACGCAGTATTTT.

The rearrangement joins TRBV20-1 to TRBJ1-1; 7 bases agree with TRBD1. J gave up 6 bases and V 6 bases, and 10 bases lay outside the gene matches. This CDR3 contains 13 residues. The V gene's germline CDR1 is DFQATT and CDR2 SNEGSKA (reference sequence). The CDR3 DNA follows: TGCAGTGCAAAGGGGGCAGGGTACCCTGAAGCTTTCTTT. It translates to CSAKGAGYPEAFF.

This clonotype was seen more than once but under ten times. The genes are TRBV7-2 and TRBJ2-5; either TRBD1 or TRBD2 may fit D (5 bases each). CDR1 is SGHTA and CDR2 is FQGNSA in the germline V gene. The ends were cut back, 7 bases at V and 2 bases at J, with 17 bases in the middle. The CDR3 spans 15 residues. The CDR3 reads CASTWWSGQQETQYF. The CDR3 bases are TGTGCCAGCACCTGGTGGAGCGGACAACAAGAGACCCAGTACTTC.

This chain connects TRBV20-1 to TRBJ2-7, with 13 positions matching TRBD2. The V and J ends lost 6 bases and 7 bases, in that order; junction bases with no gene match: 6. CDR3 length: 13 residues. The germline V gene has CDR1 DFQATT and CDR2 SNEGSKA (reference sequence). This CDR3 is CSALLAGGREQYF. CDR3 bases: TGCAGTGCGCTACTAGCGGGAGGGAGAGAGCAGTACTTC.

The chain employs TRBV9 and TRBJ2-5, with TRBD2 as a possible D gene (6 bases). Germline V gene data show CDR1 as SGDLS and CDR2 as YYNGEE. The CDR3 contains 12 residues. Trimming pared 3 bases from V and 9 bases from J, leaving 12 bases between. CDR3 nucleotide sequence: TGTGCCAGCAGCGGAAAGACGGGGGCCCAGTACTTC. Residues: CASSGKTGAQYF.

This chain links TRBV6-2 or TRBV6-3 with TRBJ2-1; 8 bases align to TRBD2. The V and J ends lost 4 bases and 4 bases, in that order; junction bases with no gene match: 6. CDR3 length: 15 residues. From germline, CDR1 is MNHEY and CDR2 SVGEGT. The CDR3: CASSSTGGIYNEQFF. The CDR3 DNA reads TGTGCCAGCAGTTCCACGGGGGGGATATACAATGAGCAGTTCTTC.

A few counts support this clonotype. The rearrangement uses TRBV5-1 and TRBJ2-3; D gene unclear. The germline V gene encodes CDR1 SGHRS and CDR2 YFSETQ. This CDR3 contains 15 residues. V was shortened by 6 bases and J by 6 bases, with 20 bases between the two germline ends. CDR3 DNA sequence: TGCGCCAGCACAAAGCTGGAACCAACAATGGATACGCAGTATTTT. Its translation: CASTKLEPTMDTQYF.

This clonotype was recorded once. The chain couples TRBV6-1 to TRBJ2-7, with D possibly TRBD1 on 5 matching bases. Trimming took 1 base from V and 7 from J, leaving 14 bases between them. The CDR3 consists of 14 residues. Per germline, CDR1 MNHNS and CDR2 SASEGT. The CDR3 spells CASSEGAGKNEQYF. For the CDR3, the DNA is TGTGCCAGCAGTGAAGGGGCAGGGAAGAATGAGCAGTACTTC.

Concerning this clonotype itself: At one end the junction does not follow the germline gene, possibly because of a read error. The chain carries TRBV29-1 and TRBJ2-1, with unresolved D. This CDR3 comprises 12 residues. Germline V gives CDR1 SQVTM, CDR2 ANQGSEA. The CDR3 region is CSVLGSYNGQFF. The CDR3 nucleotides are TGCAGCGTTTTGGGCTCCTACAATGGGCAGTTCTTC.

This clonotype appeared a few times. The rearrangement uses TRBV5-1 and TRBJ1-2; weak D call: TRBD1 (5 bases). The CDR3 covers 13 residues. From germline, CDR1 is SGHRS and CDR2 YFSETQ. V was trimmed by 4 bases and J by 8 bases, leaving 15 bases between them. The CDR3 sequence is CASSPGTPEGYTF. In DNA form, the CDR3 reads TGCGCCAGCAGCCCCGGGACGCCGGAAGGCTACACCTTC.

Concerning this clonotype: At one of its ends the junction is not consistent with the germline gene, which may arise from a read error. In nucleotides, the CDR3 is TGTGCCAGCAGTTTGGTCACCGGGACAGGGGGGAATGAGCGGTTCTTC. Its translation: CASSLVTGTGGNERFF. V gene TRBV27 combines with J gene TRBJ2-1; 11 nucleotides agree with TRBD1. CDR3 size: 16 residues. Germline loops: CDR1 MNHEY, CDR2 SMNVEV (reference sequence).

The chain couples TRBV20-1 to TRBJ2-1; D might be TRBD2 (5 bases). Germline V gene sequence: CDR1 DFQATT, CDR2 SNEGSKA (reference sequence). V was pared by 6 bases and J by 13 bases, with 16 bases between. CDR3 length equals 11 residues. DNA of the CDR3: TGCAGTGCCACCTCCCGGGGAATTCAGTTCTTC. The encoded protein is CSATSRGIQFF.

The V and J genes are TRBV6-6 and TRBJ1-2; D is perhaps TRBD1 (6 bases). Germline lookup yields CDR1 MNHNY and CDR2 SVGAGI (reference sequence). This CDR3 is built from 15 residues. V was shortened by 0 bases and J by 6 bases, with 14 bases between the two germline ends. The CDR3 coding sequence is TGTGCCAGCAGTTACTCCGACAGGAGGGAGAATGGCTACACCTTC. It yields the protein CASSYSDRRENGYTF.

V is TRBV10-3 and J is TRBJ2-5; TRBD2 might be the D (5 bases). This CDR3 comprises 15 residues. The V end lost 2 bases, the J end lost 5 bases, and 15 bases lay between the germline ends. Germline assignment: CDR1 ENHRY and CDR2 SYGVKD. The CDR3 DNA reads TGTGCCATCAGTGAGACCGACGAGGGTTTGGAGACCCAGTACTTC. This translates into CAISETDEGLETQYF.

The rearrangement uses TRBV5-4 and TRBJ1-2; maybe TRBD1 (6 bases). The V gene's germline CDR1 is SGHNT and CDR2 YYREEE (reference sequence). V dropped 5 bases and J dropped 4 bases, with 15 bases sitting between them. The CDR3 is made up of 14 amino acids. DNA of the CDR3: TGTGCCAGCAGGCCTCTAGGGGGTACCTATGGCTACACCTTC. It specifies CASRPLGGTYGYTF.

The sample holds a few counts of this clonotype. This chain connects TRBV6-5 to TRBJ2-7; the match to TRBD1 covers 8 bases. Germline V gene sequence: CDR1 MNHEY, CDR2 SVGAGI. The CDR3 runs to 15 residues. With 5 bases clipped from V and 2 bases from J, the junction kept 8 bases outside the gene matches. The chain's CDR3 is CASSTQGVGTYEQYF. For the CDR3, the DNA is TGTGCCAGCAGTACACAGGGGGTAGGGACCTACGAGCAGTACTTC.

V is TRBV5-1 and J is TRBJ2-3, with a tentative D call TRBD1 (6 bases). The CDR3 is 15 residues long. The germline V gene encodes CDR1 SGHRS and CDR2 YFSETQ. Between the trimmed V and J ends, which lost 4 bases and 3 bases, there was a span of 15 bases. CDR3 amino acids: CASSLGAKLTDTQYF. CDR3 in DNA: TGCGCCAGCAGCCTGGGGGCGAAGTTAACAGATACGCAGTATTTT. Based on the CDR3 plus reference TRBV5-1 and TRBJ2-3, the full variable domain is KAGVTQTPRYLIKTRGQQVTLSCSPISGHRSVSWYQQTPGQGLQFLFEYFSETQRNKGNFPGRFSGRQFSNSRSEMNVSTLELGDSALYLCASSLGAKLTDTQYFGPGTRLTVL.

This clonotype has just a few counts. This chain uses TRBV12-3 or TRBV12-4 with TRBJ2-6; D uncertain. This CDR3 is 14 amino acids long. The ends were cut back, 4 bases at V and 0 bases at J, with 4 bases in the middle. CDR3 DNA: TGTGCCAGCAGTTGGACCTCTGGGGCCAACGTCCTGACTTTC. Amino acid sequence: CASSWTSGANVLTF.

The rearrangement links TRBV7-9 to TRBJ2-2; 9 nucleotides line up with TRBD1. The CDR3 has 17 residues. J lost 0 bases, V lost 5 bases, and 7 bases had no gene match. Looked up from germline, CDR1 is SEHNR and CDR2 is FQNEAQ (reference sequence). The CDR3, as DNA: TGTGCCAGCAGCCTGCCGGGACAGGGTCCGAACACCGGGGAGCTGTTTTTT. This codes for CASSLPGQGPNTGELFF.

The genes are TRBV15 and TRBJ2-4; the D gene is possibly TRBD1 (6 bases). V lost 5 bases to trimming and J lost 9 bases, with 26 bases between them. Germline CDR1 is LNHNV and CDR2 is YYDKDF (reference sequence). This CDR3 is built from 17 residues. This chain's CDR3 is CATSSTGWHLTQSIQYF. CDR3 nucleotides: TGTGCCACCAGCTCGACAGGTTGGCATCTAACGCAGAGCATTCAGTACTTC.

Written as DNA, the CDR3 is TGTGCCAGCAGTGAATTAAATAAAGACAGGGGCTGGTACAATGAGCAGTTCTTC. Translation: CASSELNKDRGWYNEQFF. V and J are TRBV25-1 and TRBJ2-1, with TRBD1 matching 8 bases. The CDR3 has 18 amino acids. Germline V gene data show CDR1 as MGHDK and CDR2 as SYGVNS. V shed 1 base and J 4 bases; nucleotides not matched to a gene: 12.